This T cell receptor (beta chain) was identified during a study of blood T cell repertoires in COVID-19. About the research overall: The analysed material was cDNA or gDNA that came from T cells, B-cell-depleted T cells, or PBMCs.

Germline CDR1 and CDR2: LNHDA and SQIVND (reference sequence). Trimming took 10 bases from V and 3 from J; bases not matched to a gene: 16. CDR3 size: 17 residues. Assay: immunoSEQ multiplex PCR; the TCRdb copy retains only in-frame clones and omits some. Of roughly 400,000 clones listed, approximately 87% are singletons. The rearrangement joins TRBV19 to TRBJ2-1, with 9 bases that match TRBD2. This TCR was recovered from a woman between 50 and 59 years old who had recovered from COVID-19. The sample consisted of PBMCs or T cells enriched from blood (not recorded which). The CDR3 DNA reads TGTGCCACCGCTTGGGGCGAGCGGGGGGCTTACTACAATGAGCAGTTCTTC. Its protein product is CATAWGERGAYYNEQFF.